This T cell receptor (beta chain) came from a study of blood T cell repertoires in COVID-19 (dated by TCRdb to about 2020). Regarding the research as a whole: Samples covering the acute and convalescent phases of COVID-19 were provided by collaborators in the United States, Italy and Spain. The material from the prospective study consisted of cDNA or gDNA derived from T cells, B-cell-depleted T cells, or PBMCs. Sample metadata almost always included a de-identified subject ID, COVID-19 status, age in years and sex. The repertoires were made available in a free public database intended to serve as a resource for research on the immune response to SARS-CoV-2. Where available, HLA class I and class II types were obtained from metadata supplied by the sample provider rather than from assay-based typing. Samples were obtained from the ongoing ImmuneRACE study (first 160 participants) and from approximately 1,200 subjects provided by 6 global collaborators. Subjects who had been exposed to COVID-19, were actively infected with it, or had recovered from it provided the deeply sampled blood TCRbeta repertoires that made up the dataset. Here is what the overall study found, with its caveats: The quantity of clinical and demographic metadata differed by source and by participant and was supplied without curation.

The collaborating institutions used their own protocols to collect whole blood in K2EDTA tubes. For TCRbeta analysis, collaborators shipped samples in one of three forms: frozen whole blood, isolated PBMCs, or DNA extracted from either of those sample types. Notes on this clone: The antigen it recognizes is unknown. No much larger clone is present one base from it, and per-base qualities are unavailable.

V has 4 bases trimmed and J has 0 bases trimmed; junction bases matching no gene number 3. The CDR3 goes from the cysteine to the phenylalanine over 15 residues. Only the CDR3 DNA is retained, 45 bases long and in frame from the first base. The germline V gene encodes CDR1 SGHTA and CDR2 FQGTGA. TCRbeta CDR3 regions were amplified from genomic DNA by means of the immunoSEQ Assay, a bias-controlled multiplex PCR. The authors processed their data as follows. Within the assay, amplification of reference gene primers was used to estimate how many nucleated cells each sample contained. To quantify the absolute abundance of each unique TCRbeta CDR3 rearrangement, sequence reads were collapsed and filtered. For each sample, productive Simpson clonality was calculated by taking the square root of Simpson's diversity index across productive rearrangements. TCRdb stores this immuneACCESS table with in-frame sequences only. Part of the clones is absent; in the studies checked, under half of the shortfall reflects unresolved V genes, and no reason is known for the rest. That table is the source of V, J and clone size, and D and trimming were worked out from the DNA. Here the sample has roughly 180,000 clones; 86% occur a single time. The ten largest account for around 8.3% of the sample.

The clonotype originates from a man aged 55 to 70 with acute or convalescent COVID-19. Sequences were obtained from peripheral blood. This receptor chain uses TRBV7-3 and TRBJ2-1; 7 central bases correspond to TRBD2. The nucleotide sequence reads TGTGCCAGCAGCTCCAAGCGGGGCTCCTACAATGAGCAGTTCTTC. It is translated as CASSSKRGSYNEQFF.